These T cell receptor beta chains were read from a single sample in a study of memory CD4+ T cells and cytomegalovirus serostatus. Some clones are missing from TCRdb's copy, which holds only in-frame ones; the method was immunoSEQ multiplex PCR. The profile shows about 100,000 clones, about 80% of them singletons. Source material: memory CD4+ T cells from blood. The receptors were sampled from an adult in good health and CMV-seropositive. Both conserved end residues are part of each CDR3. Fields, in order: J gene, D gene, V gene, clone size, CDR3 DNA, CDR3 protein. A D gene is named only where the DNA matches it firmly. Clone size is shown for a subset of rows, as once, few, many or a class of expanded clone.

TRBJ1-3 | TRBD1 | TRBV6-6 | - | TGTGCCAGCAGGCCAAGACAGGGGGGAAACACCATATATTTT | CASRPRQGGNTIYF
TRBJ2-7 | - | TRBV5-1 | - | TGCGCCAGCAGCTTGGAAGCCAGCTTAGACGAGCAGTACTTC | CASSLEASLDEQYF
TRBJ2-3 | - | TRBV5-1 | - | TGCGCCAGCAGCTTGGCCAGTAGGATAACAGATACGCAGTATTTT | CASSLASRITDTQYF
TRBJ1-2 | - | TRBV25-1 | - | TGTGCCACCGCAACGGGGGGCGTTAGCTATGGCTACACCTTC | CATATGGVSYGYTF
TRBJ2-5 | - | TRBV18 | - | TGTGCCAGCTCACCACAGGCTGCGGAGACCCAGTACTTC | CASSPQAAETQYF
TRBJ2-2 | TRBD1 | TRBV4-2 | - | TGTGCCAGCAGCCAAAAACTAACAGGGGGCCTCGGGGAGCTGTTTTTT | CASSQKLTGGLGELFF
TRBJ2-4 | TRBD1 | TRBV5-8 | - | TGTGCCAGCAGCCCCAGGACAGGAAAAAACATTCAGTACTTC | CASSPRTGKNIQYF
TRBJ2-1 | - | TRBV7-3 | - | TGTGCCAGCAGCTTAAGCAGGGGTTCTATGAATGAGCAGTTCTTC | CASSLSRGSMNEQFF
TRBJ1-2 | - | TRBV6-5 | once | TGTGCCAGCAGTTACTCGGAGGCAGCCCTTAATGGCTACACCTTC | CASSYSEAALNGYTF
TRBJ2-3 | - | TRBV9 | - | TGTGCCAGCAGCGTCCGGGGTACCCTCCCAGATACGCAGTATTTT | CASSVRGTLPDTQYF
TRBJ1-1 | - | TRBV11-2 | once | TGTGCCAGCAGCTCGAAGGGGAACACTGAAGCTTTCTTT | CASSSKGNTEAFF
TRBJ2-4 | - | TRBV6-5 | - | TGTGCCAGCAGTTACTCGATGCAGGGGAAAAACATTCAGTACTTC | CASSYSMQGKNIQYF
TRBJ2-7 | TRBD1 | TRBV4-1 | few | TGCGCCAGCAGCCAAGGAGGTGGGACAGGGATCTACGAGCAGTACTTC | CASSQGGGTGIYEQYF
TRBJ2-6 | - | TRBV7-6 | - | TGTGCCAGCAGCTTAGAGGTCCCCGGGGCCTCTGGGGCCAACGTCCTGACTTTC | CASSLEVPGASGANVLTF
TRBJ1-4 | - | TRBV6-5 | - | TGTGCCAGCAGGGCGGGGAATGAAAAACTGTTTTTT | CASRAGNEKLFF
TRBJ2-7 | TRBD1 | TRBV9 | - | TGTGCCAGCAGCCTGGGGGGACAGGGTATCAACTACGAGCAGTACTTC | CASSLGGQGINYEQYF
TRBJ2-3 | TRBD2 | TRBV5-1 | - | TGCGCCAGCAGCTTGTCCCCCGCGGGAGTGGGTGAAGATACGCAGTATTTT | CASSLSPAGVGEDTQYF
TRBJ2-7 | TRBD1 | TRBV15 | once | TGTGCCACCAGCAGAGGGGCCGGGACAGGGTTCCTCGAGCAGTACTTC | CATSRGAGTGFLEQYF
TRBJ1-1 | TRBD1 | TRBV28 | few | TGTGCCAGCACCTCGACAGGGGGTAACACTGAAGCTTTCTTT | CASTSTGGNTEAFF
TRBJ2-7 | - | TRBV30 | once | TGTGCCTGGAGTGGGGGGACACTCCAATACGAGCAGTACTTC | CAWSGGTLQYEQYF
TRBJ2-3 | - | TRBV5-1 | - | TGCGCCAGCAGCTATGCCCAGTTCGGCACAGATACGCAGTATTTT | CASSYAQFGTDTQYF